Shown below are 26 T cell receptor beta chains from a single sample sequenced in a study of T-cell reconstitution after alpha-beta-depleted transplantation in children. The authors prepared the TCRbeta library with unique molecular identifiers. TCRdb recomputed calls from the PCR reads with MiXCR, one row per CDR3 protein. The table shows a few hundred thousand distinct CDR3 sequences, with 10% occurring only once. The source was PBMCs, collected before TCRalphabeta/CD19-depleted stem cell transplant. These receptors all come from a boy younger than two with acute myeloid leukemia, due to receive a stem cell transplant.

This clonotype was seen more than once but under ten times. The V and J genes are TRBV2 and TRBJ2-2; weak D call: TRBD2 (6 bases). Germline values: CDR1 SNHLY, CDR2 FYNNEI. The CDR3 is made up of 14 amino acids. V lost 8 bases, J lost 4 bases, and 14 bases lay in between. The CDR3 nucleotides are TGTGCCAGCGGTCGGGGAGCGGGCACCGGGGAGCTGTTTTTT. It yields the protein CASGRGAGTGELFF.

The table lists this clonotype with many counts. The chain joins TRBV7-9 to TRBJ2-1, with D perhaps assigned TRBD1 or TRBD2 (5 bases each). This CDR3 comprises 13 residues. V was pared by 1 base and J by 10 bases, with 11 bases between. Germline CDR1 and CDR2: SEHNR and FQNEAQ (reference sequence). The CDR3 spells CASSLVGVGEQFF. In DNA, the CDR3 is TGTGCCAGCAGCTTAGTGGGGGTTGGCGAGCAGTTCTTC. The entire variable domain, with the rest obtained from reference TRBV7-9 and TRBJ2-1, is as follows: DTGVSQNPRHKITKRGQNVTFRCDPISEHNRLYWYRQTLGQGPEFLTYFQNEAQLEKSRLLSDRFSAERPKGSFSTLEIQRTEQGDSAMYLCASSLVGVGEQFFGPGTRLTVL.

At least ten counts were recorded for this clonotype. The J gene is TRBJ1-6, the V gene TRBV28; the D is unclear. CDR1 and CDR2 from the germline V gene are MDHEN and SYDVKM. V lost 5 bases and J lost 5, with 10 bases in between. The CDR3 is 14 amino acids. The CDR3 loop reads CASSLGLDNSPLHF. CDR3 bases: TGTGCCAGCAGTCTTGGGCTAGATAATTCACCCCTCCACTTT.

This clonotype was recorded at least ten times. The chain couples TRBV18 to TRBJ1-1; 8 bases agree with TRBD1. With V trimmed by 6 bases and J by 7 bases, 10 bases remained unmatched. The CDR3 has 14 amino acids. Germline V CDR1 and CDR2: KGHSH, LQKENI. The chain's CDR3 is CASSHQGAPFEAFF. In DNA, the CDR3 is TGTGCCAGCTCGCATCAGGGGGCTCCATTTGAAGCTTTCTTT.

This clonotype was counted ten times or more. The chain employs TRBV7-3 and TRBJ2-2, with 13 positions matching TRBD2. J was trimmed by 6 bases and V by 5 bases; bases with no gene match: 6. Germline V gives CDR1 SGHTA, CDR2 FQGTGA. CDR3 size: 16 residues. DNA of the CDR3: TGTGCCAGCAGCCTAATGGGACTAGCGGGGCCCGGGGAGCTGTTTTTT. This gives the protein CASSLMGLAGPGELFF.

This clonotype has ten or more counts. The J gene is TRBJ1-1, the V gene TRBV7-9; D is possibly TRBD1 (5 bases). The CDR3 has 15 residues. Germline V lookup: CDR1 SEHNR, CDR2 FQNEAQ (reference sequence). Trimming removed 1 base from V and 3 bases from J, with 12 bases in between. The CDR3 region is CASSLVGAPDTEAFF. DNA of the CDR3: TGTGCCAGCAGCTTAGTTGGGGCTCCAGACACTGAAGCTTTCTTT.

This clonotype was counted ten times or more. The V and J genes are TRBV15 and TRBJ2-3; D is uncertain. Looked up from germline, CDR1 is LNHNV and CDR2 is YYDKDF (reference sequence). Trimming pared 5 bases from V and 5 bases from J, leaving 11 bases between. CDR3 length: 13 residues. The CDR3 sequence: CATSRRLEDTQYF. CDR3 coding DNA: TGTGCCACCAGCCGGCGACTCGAAGATACGCAGTATTTT.

The chain uses TRBV2 and TRBJ2-2; TRBD1 agrees at 8 bases. CDR3 length: 16 residues. CDR1 is SNHLY, CDR2 FYNNEI, per germline. The ends lost 6 bases at V and 4 bases at J; junction bases unmatched: 10. CDR3 bases: TGTGCCAGCAGCGTAAGACAGGGGTCCGGCACCGGGGAGCTGTTTTTT. It specifies CASSVRQGSGTGELFF.

This clonotype was recorded a few times. The rearrangement uses TRBV20-1 and TRBJ2-2; D is uncertain. The V gene lost 0 bases and the J gene lost 1 base, with 3 bases spanning the gap. This CDR3 has 13 amino acids. Looked up from germline, CDR1 is DFQATT and CDR2 is SNEGSKA (reference sequence). The CDR3 region has the DNA TGCAGTGCTAGAGATCAGAACACCGGGGAGCTGTTTTTT. This codes for CSARDQNTGELFF.

This clonotype was seen at least ten times. The chain carries TRBV20-1 and TRBJ1-2; no clear D gene. Trimming left V 5 bases short and J 2 bases short, with 9 bases between. The CDR3 extends over 12 amino acids. The germline V gene encodes CDR1 DFQATT and CDR2 SNEGSKA (reference sequence). CDR3 DNA sequence: TGCAGTGCTGGAACACCGAACTATGGCTACACCTTC. Amino acid sequence: CSAGTPNYGYTF.

This clonotype was seen many times. The rearrangement links TRBV7-9 to TRBJ2-1; 8 bases align to TRBD1. Germline V CDR1 and CDR2: SEHNR, FQNEAQ (reference sequence). The V segment lost 1 base and the J segment 10 bases; nucleotides outside the gene matches: 0. The CDR3 is made up of 12 amino acids. The chain's CDR3 is CASSLGTGEQFF. The CDR3 DNA is TGTGCCAGCAGCTTAGGGACAGGGGAGCAGTTCTTC.

This clonotype was observed many times. V is TRBV7-2 and J is TRBJ2-5; 8 nucleotides agree with TRBD1. Germline V gene lookup returns CDR1 SGHTA and CDR2 FQGNSA. CDR3 size: 14 residues. V lost 3 bases and J lost 5; bases outside the gene matches: 5. CDR3 sequence: CASSFDRGMETQYF. The CDR3 DNA follows: TGTGCCAGCAGCTTCGACAGGGGTATGGAGACCCAGTACTTC.

This clonotype was detected ten times or more. The chain uses TRBV7-2 and TRBJ2-5; maybe TRBD2 (5 bases). Trimming removed 5 bases from V and 2 bases from J, with 9 bases in between. The CDR3 has 13 residues. Germline CDR1 is SGHTA and CDR2 is FQGNSA. CDR3 protein: CASSGRTQETQYF. The CDR3 DNA is TGTGCCAGCAGCGGACGGACTCAAGAGACCCAGTACTTC.

This clonotype was counted only a few times. V is TRBV4-3 and J is TRBJ2-4; D gene uncertain. Germline assignment: CDR1 LGHNA and CDR2 YSLEER. V shed 0 bases and J shed 1 base, with 7 bases lying between them. The CDR3 extends over 15 amino acids. CDR3 loop: CASSQDPDAKNIQYF. The DNA for the CDR3 is TGCGCCAGCAGCCAAGATCCGGATGCCAAAAACATTCAGTACTTC.

Ten or more counts support this clonotype. The chain is built from TRBV20-1 and TRBJ1-5; TRBD1 is a possible D gene (5 bases). The CDR3 has 14 residues. Germline V gene lookup returns CDR1 DFQATT and CDR2 SNEGSKA (reference sequence). V lost 5 bases and J 0 bases, leaving 11 bases between the germline ends. The CDR3 nucleotides are TGCAGTGCTCGGCGGAGGGGTAGCAATCAGCCCCAGCATTTT. Translation gives CSARRRGSNQPQHF.

This clonotype was counted at least ten times. One end of the junction fails to match germline, which may point to a read error. The rearrangement links TRBV12-3 or TRBV12-4 to TRBJ2-7; TRBD2 matches at 9 bases. The CDR3 sequence is 14 residues long. The CDR3 coding sequence is TGTGCCAGCAGTATAGCGGGGGACGGTGGCAAGCAGTACTTC. Encoded protein: CASSIAGDGGKQYF.

The rearrangement links TRBV20-1 to TRBJ2-3, with unresolved D. Per the germline V gene, CDR1 is DFQATT and CDR2 is SNEGSKA (reference sequence). The CDR3 has 14 amino acids. V lost 3 bases and J 7 bases, leaving 17 bases between the germline ends. Written as DNA, the CDR3 is TGCAGTGCTAGTAAAGGGCTCCCACAGAATACGCAGTATTTT. Translation gives CSASKGLPQNTQYF.

This clonotype was seen ten or more times. The chain links TRBV6-5 to TRBJ2-1; 8 positions match TRBD2. Germline lookup yields CDR1 MNHEY and CDR2 SVGAGI. The CDR3 loop spans 12 amino acids. The V segment lost 2 bases and the J segment 15 bases; nucleotides outside the gene matches: 6. DNA for the CDR3: TGTGCCAGCAGTTACGGTAGCGGGATGTGGTTCTTC. It specifies CASSYGSGMWFF.

This clonotype was found many times. The rearrangement uses TRBV6-2 or TRBV6-3 and TRBJ1-5; no firm D call. This CDR3 has 15 residues. Trimming shortened V by 2 bases and J by 4 bases, and 12 bases separated the two germline ends. CDR1 is MNHEY, CDR2 SVGEGT, per germline. The chain's CDR3 is CASSYLSLGNQPQHF. CDR3 nucleotide sequence: TGTGCCAGCAGTTACCTTTCACTGGGGAATCAGCCCCAGCATTTT.

This clonotype was seen ten or more times. CDR3 nucleotide sequence: TGTGCCACCACCCCGTGGGATGGATCGCCCCAGCATTTT. This translates into CATTPWDGSPQHF. V gene TRBV15 combines with J gene TRBJ1-5, with unresolved D. The CDR3 sequence is 13 residues long. Germline V gives CDR1 LNHNV, CDR2 YYDKDF (reference sequence). V was trimmed by 7 bases and J by 9 bases, leaving 16 bases between them.

As for this clonotype: A much larger clone differs by one base, so this may be a read error. This chain connects TRBV20-1 to TRBJ2-2; D not certain. The CDR3 has 13 amino acids. Germline V lookup: CDR1 DFQATT, CDR2 SNEGSKA (reference sequence). CDR3 protein: CGASPRGPGELFF. In DNA form, the CDR3 reads TGCGGTGCTAGTCCCCGAGGACCCGGGGAGCTGTTTTTT.

This clonotype showed up many times. V is TRBV7-9 and J is TRBJ2-3; D remains ambiguous. This CDR3 comprises 14 residues. Deletions cut 6 bases from V and 4 bases from J, with 14 bases between. CDR1 is SEHNR, CDR2 FQNEAQ, per germline (reference sequence). The DNA for the CDR3 is TGTGCCAGCAGTCCCCCTGGAAGCCCAGATACGCAGTATTTT. Translating gives CASSPPGSPDTQYF.

There are many counts of this clonotype. The chain is built from TRBV10-3 and TRBJ1-1, with D perhaps TRBD1 (5 bases). Germline values: CDR1 ENHRY, CDR2 SYGVKD. V lost 6 bases to trimming and J lost 5 bases, with 16 bases between them. The CDR3 runs 14 residues. The CDR3 loop reads CAIRGVGENTEAFF. As DNA, the CDR3 is TGTGCCATCAGGGGGGTAGGGGAGAATACTGAAGCTTTCTTT.

There are many counts of this clonotype. The V gene is TRBV7-9, the J gene TRBJ1-6, with unresolved D. Per germline, CDR1 SEHNR and CDR2 FQNEAQ (reference sequence). V shed 1 base and J shed 11 bases, with 6 bases lying between them. The CDR3 runs to 12 residues. The CDR3 DNA sequence: TGTGCCAGCAGCTTAGGAGAGACACCCCTCCACTTT. It is translated as CASSLGETPLHF.

In its sample, this clonotype was seen a few times. J is TRBJ1-1 and V is TRBV25-1; D not certain. Trimming stripped 1 base from V and 1 base from J, with 16 bases between. Germline CDR1 is MGHDK and CDR2 is SYGVNS. The CDR3 contains 17 residues. Here the CDR3 DNA reads TGTGCCAGCAGTGAATGGCGCCTGGACCCTTCGAACACTGAAGCTTTCTTT. Residues: CASSEWRLDPSNTEAFF. Filled out from reference TRBV25-1 and TRBJ1-1, the complete variable domain reads EADIYQTPRYLVIGTGKKITLECSQTMGHDKMYWYQQDPGMELHLIHYSYGVNSTEKGDLSSESTVSRIRTEHFPLTLESARPSHTSQYLCASSEWRLDPSNTEAFFGQGTRLTVV.

In this sample, this clonotype turned up many times. This sequence joins TRBV28 and TRBJ2-7, with TRBD1 matching over 7 bases. Germline CDR1 is MDHEN and CDR2 is SYDVKM. V gave up 5 bases and J gave up 5 bases; unmatched junction bases: 6. This CDR3 has 13 amino acids. Written as DNA, the CDR3 is TGTGCCAGCAGTGGGACAGTTGGCCACGAGCAGTACTTC. Translating it yields CASSGTVGHEQYF.